This T cell receptor (beta chain) appears in the sequencing data of a study of T-cell reconstitution after alpha-beta-depleted transplantation in children. The TCRbeta library was prepared with unique molecular identifiers. TCRdb re-derived calls from the PCR reads in MiXCR, one entry per CDR3 protein. The table records approximately 91,000 distinct CDR3 sequences, 7% to 10% of them present only once. V was clipped by 5 bases and J by 5 bases; unmatched bases: 7. The V gene's germline CDR1 is MNHNS and CDR2 SASEGT. This CDR3 is 15 amino acids long. The rearrangement uses TRBV6-1 and TRBJ2-5, with TRBD1 matching over 11 bases. This receptor was taken from a human donor who donated a stem cell graft to a child with congenital amegakaryocytic thrombocytopenia. The material sequenced was PBMCs from the stem cell graft donor, taken from the stem cell graft. CDR3 region: CASSITGTGGETQYF. CDR3 bases: TGTGCCAGCAGTATAACCGGGACAGGGGGTGAGACCCAGTACTTC.